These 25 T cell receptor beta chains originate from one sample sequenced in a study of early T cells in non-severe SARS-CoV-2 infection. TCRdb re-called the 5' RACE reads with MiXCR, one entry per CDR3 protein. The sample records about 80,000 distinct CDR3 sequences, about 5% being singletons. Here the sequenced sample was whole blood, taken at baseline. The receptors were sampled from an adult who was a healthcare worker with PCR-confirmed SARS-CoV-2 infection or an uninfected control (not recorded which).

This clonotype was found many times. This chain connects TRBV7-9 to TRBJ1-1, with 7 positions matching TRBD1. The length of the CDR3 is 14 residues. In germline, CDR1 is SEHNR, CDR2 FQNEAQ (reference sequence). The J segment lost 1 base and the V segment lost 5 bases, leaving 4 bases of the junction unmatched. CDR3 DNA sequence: TGTGCCAGCAGCATAGACAGGGCGAACACTGAAGCTTTCTTT. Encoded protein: CASSIDRANTEAFF.

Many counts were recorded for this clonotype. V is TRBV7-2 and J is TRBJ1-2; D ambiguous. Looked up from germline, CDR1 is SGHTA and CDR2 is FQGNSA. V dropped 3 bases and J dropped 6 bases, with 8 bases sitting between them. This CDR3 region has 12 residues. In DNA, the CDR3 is TGTGCCAGCAGCTTCAGGAGCGATGGCTACACCTTC. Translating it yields CASSFRSDGYTF.

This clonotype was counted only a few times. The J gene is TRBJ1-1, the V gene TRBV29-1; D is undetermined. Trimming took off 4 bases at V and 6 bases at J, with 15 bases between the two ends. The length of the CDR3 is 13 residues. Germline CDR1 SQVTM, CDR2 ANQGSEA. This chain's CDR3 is CSVVGGKYSEAFF. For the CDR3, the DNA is TGCAGCGTTGTGGGCGGGAAATACTCTGAAGCTTTCTTT.

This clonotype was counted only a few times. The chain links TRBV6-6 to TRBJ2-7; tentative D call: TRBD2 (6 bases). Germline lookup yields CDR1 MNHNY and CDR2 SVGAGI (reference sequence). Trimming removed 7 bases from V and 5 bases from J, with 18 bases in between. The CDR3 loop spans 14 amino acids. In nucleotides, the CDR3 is TGTGCCAGCACCCTCGGGGGACCGGGGGACGAGCAGTACTTC. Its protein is CASTLGGPGDEQYF.

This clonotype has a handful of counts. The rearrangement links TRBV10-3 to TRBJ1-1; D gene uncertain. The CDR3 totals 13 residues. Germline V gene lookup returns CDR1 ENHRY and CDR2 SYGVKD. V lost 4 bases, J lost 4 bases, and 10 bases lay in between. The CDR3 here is CAISAIVGTEAFF. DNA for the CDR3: TGTGCCATCAGTGCCATAGTCGGCACTGAAGCTTTCTTT.

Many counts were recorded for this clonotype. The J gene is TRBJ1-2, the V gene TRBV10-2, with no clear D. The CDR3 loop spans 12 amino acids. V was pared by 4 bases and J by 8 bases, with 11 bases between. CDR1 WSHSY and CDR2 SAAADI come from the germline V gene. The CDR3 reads CASSVGVEGYTF. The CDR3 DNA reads TGCGCCAGCAGTGTCGGGGTGGAGGGCTACACCTTC.

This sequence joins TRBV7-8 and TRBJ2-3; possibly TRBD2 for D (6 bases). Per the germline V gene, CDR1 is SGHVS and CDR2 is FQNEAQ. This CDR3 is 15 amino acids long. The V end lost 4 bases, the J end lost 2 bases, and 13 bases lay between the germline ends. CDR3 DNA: TGTGCCAGCAGCTCCCGCCGGGACTTCACAGATACGCAGTATTTT. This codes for CASSSRRDFTDTQYF.

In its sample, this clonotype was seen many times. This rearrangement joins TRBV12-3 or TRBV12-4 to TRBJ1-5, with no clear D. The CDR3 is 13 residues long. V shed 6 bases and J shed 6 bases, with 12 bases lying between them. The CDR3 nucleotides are TGTGCCAGCAGAATTGGGCGGGTTCAGCCCCAGCATTTT. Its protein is CASRIGRVQPQHF.

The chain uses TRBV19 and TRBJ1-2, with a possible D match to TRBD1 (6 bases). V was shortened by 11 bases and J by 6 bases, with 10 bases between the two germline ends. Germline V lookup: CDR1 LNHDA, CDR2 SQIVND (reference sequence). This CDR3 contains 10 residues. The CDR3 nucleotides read TGTGCCGAACCAGGGGATGGCTACACCTTC. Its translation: CAEPGDGYTF.

In DNA, the CDR3 is TGCAGTGCTATTTTCTCCGGAGCGGGAGGGCCCGGAGGGGAGACCCAGTACTTC. Translating it yields CSAIFSGAGGPGGETQYF. The chain has TRBV20-1 and TRBJ2-5; 10 positions agree with TRBD2. The V and J ends lost 4 bases and 5 bases, in that order; junction bases with no gene match: 19. Germline V gene data show CDR1 as DFQATT and CDR2 as SNEGSKA (reference sequence). This CDR3 is built from 18 residues.

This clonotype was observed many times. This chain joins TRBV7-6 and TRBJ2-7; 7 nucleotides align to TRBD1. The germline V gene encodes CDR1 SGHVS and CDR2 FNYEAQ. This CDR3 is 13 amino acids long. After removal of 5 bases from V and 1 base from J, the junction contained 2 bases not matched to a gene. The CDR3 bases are TGTGCCAGCAGCGGACAGGTATCCTACGAGCAGTACTTC. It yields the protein CASSGQVSYEQYF.

The CDR3 DNA reads TGTGCCAGCAGCTCGCTAGCGGGAGCGGATGAGCAGTTCTTC. It is translated as CASSSLAGADEQFF. The rearrangement uses TRBV7-8 and TRBJ2-1; 10 nucleotides agree with TRBD2. CDR3 length: 14 amino acids. Germline-derived CDR1 and CDR2 are SGHVS and FQNEAQ. V was clipped by 4 bases and J by 8 bases; unmatched bases: 5.

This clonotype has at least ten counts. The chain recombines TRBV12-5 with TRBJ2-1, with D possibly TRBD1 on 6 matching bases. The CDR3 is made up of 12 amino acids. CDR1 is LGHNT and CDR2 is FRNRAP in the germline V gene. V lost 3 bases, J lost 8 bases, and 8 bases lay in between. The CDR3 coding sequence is TGTGCTAGTGGTTTAGGGGGTGATGAGCAGTTCTTC. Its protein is CASGLGGDEQFF.

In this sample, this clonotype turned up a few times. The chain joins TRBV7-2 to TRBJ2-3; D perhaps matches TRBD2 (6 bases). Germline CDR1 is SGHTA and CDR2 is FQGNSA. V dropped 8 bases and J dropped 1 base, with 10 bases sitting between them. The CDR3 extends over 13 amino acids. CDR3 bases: TGTGCCAGCCGCTCTAGCGGCACAGATACGCAGTATTTT. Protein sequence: CASRSSGTDTQYF. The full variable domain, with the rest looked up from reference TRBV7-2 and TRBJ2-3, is GAGVSQSPSNKVTEKGKDVELRCDPISGHTALYWYRQSLGQGLEFLIYFQGNSAPDKSGLPSDRFSAERTGGSVSTLTIQRTQQEDSAVYLCASRSSGTDTQYFGPGTRLTVL.

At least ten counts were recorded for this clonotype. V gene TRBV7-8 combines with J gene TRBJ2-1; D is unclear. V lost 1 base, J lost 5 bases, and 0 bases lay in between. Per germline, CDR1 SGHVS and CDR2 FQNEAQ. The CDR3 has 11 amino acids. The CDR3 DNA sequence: TGTGCCAGCAGCTTAGACAATGAGCAGTTCTTC. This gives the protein CASSLDNEQFF.

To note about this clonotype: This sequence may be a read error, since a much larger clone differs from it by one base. CDR3 in amino acids: CASSFGTSGRYTDTQYF. In DNA form, the CDR3 reads TGTGCCAGCAGCTTCGGGACTAGCGGGAGGTATACAGATACGCAGTATTTT. The chain recombines TRBV7-8 with TRBJ2-3; the match to TRBD2 covers 15 bases. The germline CDR1 and CDR2 sequences are SGHVS and FQNEAQ. The V gene end was trimmed by 3 bases and the J gene end by 3 bases; junction bases not matched to a gene: 4. The CDR3 length is 17 residues.

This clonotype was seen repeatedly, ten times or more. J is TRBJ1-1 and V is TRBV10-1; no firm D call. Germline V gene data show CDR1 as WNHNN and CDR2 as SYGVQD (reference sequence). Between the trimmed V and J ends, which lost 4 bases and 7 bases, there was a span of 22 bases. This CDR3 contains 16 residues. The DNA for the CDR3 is TGCGCCAGCAGTGTAAGGGTAAACCCGAGGCATGTTGAAGCTTTCTTT. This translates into CASSVRVNPRHVEAFF.

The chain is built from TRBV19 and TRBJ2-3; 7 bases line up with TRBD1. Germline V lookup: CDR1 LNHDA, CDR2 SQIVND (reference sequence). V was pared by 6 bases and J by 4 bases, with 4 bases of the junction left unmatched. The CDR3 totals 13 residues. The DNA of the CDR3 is TGTGCCAGTAGCCTAGGGACAGCAGATACGCAGTATTTT. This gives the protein CASSLGTADTQYF.

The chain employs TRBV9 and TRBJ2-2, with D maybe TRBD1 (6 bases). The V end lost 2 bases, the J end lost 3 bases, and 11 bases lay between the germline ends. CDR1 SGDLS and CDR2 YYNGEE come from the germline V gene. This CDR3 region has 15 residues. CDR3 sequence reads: CASSVDRSDTGELFF. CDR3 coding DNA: TGTGCCAGCAGCGTTGACAGGTCCGACACCGGGGAGCTGTTTTTT. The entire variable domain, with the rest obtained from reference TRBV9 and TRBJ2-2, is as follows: DSGVTQTPKHLITATGQRVTLRCSPRSGDLSVYWYQQSLDQGLQFLIQYYNGEERAKGNILERFSAQQFPDLHSELNLSSLELGDSALYFCASSVDRSDTGELFFGEGSRLTVL.

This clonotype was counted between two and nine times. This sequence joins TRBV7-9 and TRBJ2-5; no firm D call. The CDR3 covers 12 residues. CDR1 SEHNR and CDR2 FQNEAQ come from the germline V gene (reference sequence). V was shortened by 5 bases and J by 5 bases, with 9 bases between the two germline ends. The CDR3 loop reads CASSPRPETQYF. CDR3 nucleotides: TGTGCCAGCAGCCCCCGACCGGAGACCCAGTACTTC. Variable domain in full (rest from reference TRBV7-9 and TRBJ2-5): DTGVSQNPRHKITKRGQNVTFRCDPISEHNRLYWYRQTLGQGPEFLTYFQNEAQLEKSRLLSDRFSAERPKGSFSTLEIQRTEQGDSAMYLCASSPRPETQYFGPGTRLLVL.

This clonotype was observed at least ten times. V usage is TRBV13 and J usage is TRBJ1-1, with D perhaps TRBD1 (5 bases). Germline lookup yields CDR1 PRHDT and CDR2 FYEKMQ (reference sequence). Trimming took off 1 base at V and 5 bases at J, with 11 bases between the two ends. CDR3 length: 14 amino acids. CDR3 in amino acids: CASSLAFEGTEAFF. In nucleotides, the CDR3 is TGTGCCAGCAGCTTAGCTTTTGAGGGGACTGAAGCTTTCTTT.

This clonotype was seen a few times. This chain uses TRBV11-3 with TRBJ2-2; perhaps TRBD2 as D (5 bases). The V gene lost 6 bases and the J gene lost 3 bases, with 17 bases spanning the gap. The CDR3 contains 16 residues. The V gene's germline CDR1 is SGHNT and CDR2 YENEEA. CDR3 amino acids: CASSPRRGLHTGELFF. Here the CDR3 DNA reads TGTGCCAGCAGTCCCAGGCGTGGACTTCACACCGGGGAGCTGTTTTTT.

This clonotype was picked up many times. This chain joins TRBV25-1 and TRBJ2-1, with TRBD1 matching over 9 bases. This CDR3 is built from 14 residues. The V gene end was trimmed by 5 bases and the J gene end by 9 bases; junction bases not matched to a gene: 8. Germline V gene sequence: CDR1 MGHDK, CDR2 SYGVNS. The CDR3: CASSQGQGSVEQFF. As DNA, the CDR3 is TGTGCCAGCAGTCAGGGACAGGGAAGCGTTGAGCAGTTCTTC.

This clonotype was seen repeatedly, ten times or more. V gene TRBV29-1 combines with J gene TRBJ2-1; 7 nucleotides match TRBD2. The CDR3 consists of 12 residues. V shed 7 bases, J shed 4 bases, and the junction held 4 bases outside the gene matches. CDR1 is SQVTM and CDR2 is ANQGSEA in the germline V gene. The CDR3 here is CSGGTTYNEQFF. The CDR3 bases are TGCAGCGGCGGGACTACTTACAATGAGCAGTTCTTC.

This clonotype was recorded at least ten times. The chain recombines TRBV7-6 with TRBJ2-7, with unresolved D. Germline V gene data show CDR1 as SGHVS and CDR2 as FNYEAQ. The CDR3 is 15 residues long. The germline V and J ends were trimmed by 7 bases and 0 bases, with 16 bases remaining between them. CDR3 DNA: TGTGCCAGCACCCCGTTCCCAGAGTCCTCCTACGAGCAGTACTTC. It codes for CASTPFPESSYEQYF. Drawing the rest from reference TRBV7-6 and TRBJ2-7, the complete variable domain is GAGVSQSPRYKVTKRGQDVALRCDPISGHVSLYWYRQALGQGPEFLTYFNYEAQQDKSGLPNDRFSAERPEGSISTLTIQRTEQRDSAMYRCASTPFPESSYEQYFGPGTRLTVT.